The 10 T cell receptor beta chains given below trace back to one sample, sequenced in a study of cytomegalovirus exposure and HLA in healthy donors. Primers included in the PCR were 60 Vbeta and 13 Jbeta primers. The repertoire was sequenced with immunoSEQ multiplex PCR; TCRdb's copy has only in-frame clones and lacks some. The sample lists 120,000 to 150,000 clones, less than 9.5% occurring once. The sample consisted of PBMCs. The receptor source for this set is a male donor in good health and CMV-seronegative.

The chain has TRBV4-3 and TRBJ1-1, with D unresolved. Germline loops: CDR1 LGHNA, CDR2 YSLEER. V was cut by 0 bases and J by 3 bases, with 14 bases left in between. This CDR3 is built from 16 residues. This CDR3 reads CASSQDARVGDTEAFF. CDR3 DNA: TGCGCCAGCAGCCAAGATGCACGGGTGGGAGACACTGAAGCTTTCTTT.

This clone was seen a handful of times. V and J are TRBV28 and TRBJ1-1; TRBD1 agrees at 9 bases. This CDR3 has 16 residues. The J segment lost 2 bases and the V segment lost 2 bases, leaving 6 bases of the junction unmatched. CDR1 and CDR2 (germline): MDHEN, SYDVKM. This CDR3 reads CASSLTGTGINTEAFF. DNA of the CDR3: TGTGCCAGCAGTTTAACCGGGACAGGGATCAACACTGAAGCTTTCTTT.

The CDR3 nucleotides are TGTGCCAGCAGTTTAGGCAGGAACACAGATACGCAGTATTTT. Its translation is CASSLGRNTDTQYF. V and J are TRBV27 and TRBJ2-3; D is unresolved. With 2 bases removed from V and 2 bases from J, the gap between germline ends came to 8 bases. This CDR3 contains 14 residues. Germline-derived CDR1 and CDR2 are MNHEY and SMNVEV (reference sequence).

The chain recombines TRBV4-1 with TRBJ2-6; TRBD1 matches 10 bases. Germline V lookup: CDR1 MGHRA, CDR2 YSYEKL. V shed 3 bases and J 4 bases; nucleotides not matched to a gene: 15. The CDR3 consists of 20 residues. Here the CDR3 reads CASSQPSGTGEWAGANVLTF. DNA of the CDR3: TGCGCCAGCAGCCAGCCTTCCGGGACAGGGGAATGGGCGGGGGCCAACGTCCTGACTTTC.

The gene calls are TRBV7-2 and TRBJ2-7; 7 positions agree with TRBD1. V lost 5 bases, J lost 3 bases, and 10 bases stayed unmatched. CDR3 length: 15 amino acids. CDR1 SGHTA and CDR2 FQGNSA come from the germline V gene. For the CDR3, the DNA is TGTGCCAGCAGCACTCGACAGGGTCCGTTCTACGAGCAGTACTTC. Translated, it gives CASSTRQGPFYEQYF.

There are a few counts of this clone. The rearrangement joins TRBV27 to TRBJ2-7; maybe TRBD1 (5 bases). The V end lost 4 bases, the J end lost 0 bases, and 16 bases lay between the germline ends. The CDR3 runs to 16 residues. The germline V gene has CDR1 MNHEY and CDR2 SMNVEV (reference sequence). This CDR3 reads CASSSGFVSSSYEQYF. CDR3 bases: TGTGCCAGCAGTTCAGGGTTTGTTTCGTCCTCCTACGAGCAGTACTTC.

The chain couples TRBV27 to TRBJ2-1; 10 bases fit TRBD2. V gave up 7 bases and J gave up 7 bases; unmatched junction bases: 7. CDR3 length: 14 residues. Germline CDR1 is MNHEY and CDR2 is SMNVEV (reference sequence). The CDR3 DNA sequence: TGTGCCAGCAACCCTATAGCGGGAGGTAATGAGCAGTTCTTC. Its translation is CASNPIAGGNEQFF.

The genes are TRBV4-3 and TRBJ2-1, with TRBD1 matching over 10 bases. This CDR3 region has 18 residues. Unmatched junction bases numbered 9, after V lost 0 bases and J lost 4 bases. Germline-derived CDR1 and CDR2 are LGHNA and YSLEER. The CDR3 DNA is TGCGCCAGCAGCCAAGAGACAGGGGGCTTCCAGGTGTACAATGAGCAGTTCTTC. Protein sequence: CASSQETGGFQVYNEQFF.

This clone was seen a few times. The J gene is TRBJ2-7, the V gene TRBV6-5, with D hard to call. V was clipped by 0 bases and J by 7 bases, with 13 bases between them. The germline CDR1 and CDR2 sequences are MNHEY and SVGAGI. The CDR3 is 14 amino acids. The chain's CDR3 is CASSYSTDLGEQYF. In nucleotides, the CDR3 is TGTGCCAGCAGTTACTCGACTGATCTCGGGGAGCAGTACTTC.

The chain has TRBV19 and TRBJ2-1; 14 bases are shared with TRBD2. The CDR3 covers 15 residues. CDR1 LNHDA and CDR2 SQIVND come from the germline V gene (reference sequence). With V trimmed by 6 bases and J by 10 bases, 8 bases remained unmatched. CDR3 nucleotides: TGTGCCAGTAGGCCGGGACTAGCGGGAGTAAGCGAGCAGTTCTTC. This codes for CASRPGLAGVSEQFF.